The 23 T cell receptor beta chains below all came from one sample that was sequenced in a study of beta chain features in type 1 diabetes. General study findings and limits: Across all four CD4+ subsets, people with type 1 diabetes showed modestly shorter TCRB CDR3s.

Every bit of the isolated RNA underwent reverse transcription, so sequencing read expressed TCRB transcripts. Some clones are missing from TCRdb's copy, which holds only in-frame ones; the method was immunoSEQ multiplex PCR. The sample holds over 25,000 clones; roughly 45% are singletons and the top ten take 0.25% to 0.35%. Their target antigens are unknown. The sample was stem cell memory CD4+ T cells from blood. The source is a man aged 25-40 years with type 1 diabetes.

The CDR3 DNA follows: TGTGCCAGCAGCCCTTATCAGGGCTACGAGCAGTACTTC. It codes for CASSPYQGYEQYF. This rearrangement joins TRBV5-6 to TRBJ2-7, with TRBD1 as a possible D gene (5 bases). The germline V gene encodes CDR1 SGHDT and CDR2 YYEEEE. Trimming took off 4 bases at V and 3 bases at J, with 11 bases between the two ends. This CDR3 comprises 13 residues. Variable domain in full (rest from reference TRBV5-6 and TRBJ2-7): DAGVTQSPTHLIKTRGQQVTLRCSPKSGHDTVSWYQQALGQGPQFIFQYYEEEERQRGNFPDRFSGHQFPNYSSELNVNALLLGDSALYLCASSPYQGYEQYFGPGTRLTVT.

J is TRBJ2-2 and V is TRBV27; TRBD2 matches 9 bases. Germline V gene sequence: CDR1 MNHEY, CDR2 SMNVEV (reference sequence). The CDR3 spans 15 residues. V trimming: 6 bases; J trimming: 4 bases; junction bases outside the gene matches: 6. CDR3 amino acids: CASRGGLAGTGELFF. The CDR3 region has the DNA TGTGCCAGCAGGGGGGGACTAGCCGGCACCGGGGAGCTGTTTTTT.

The chain uses TRBV7-8 and TRBJ1-4, with 7 bases lining up with TRBD1. The V segment lost 4 bases and the J segment 6 bases; nucleotides outside the gene matches: 5. CDR1 and CDR2 from the germline V gene are SGHVS and FQNEAQ. The length of the CDR3 is 14 residues. The CDR3 DNA sequence: TGTGCCAGCAGCTCCAGGGGGGCGGATGAAAAACTGTTTTTT. As protein: CASSSRGADEKLFF.

This clone was observed once. The V gene is TRBV19, the J gene TRBJ2-2; TRBD2 aligns across 7 bases. Germline V lookup: CDR1 LNHDA, CDR2 SQIVND (reference sequence). This CDR3 comprises 17 residues. V gave up 6 bases and J gave up 3 bases; unmatched junction bases: 13. Here the CDR3 reads CASSSGAGDVHTGELFF. The CDR3 DNA follows: TGTGCCAGTAGCTCGGGTGCGGGAGATGTGCACACCGGGGAGCTGTTTTTT.

As concerns this clone: At one end the junction does not follow the germline gene, possibly because of a read error. In nucleotides, the CDR3 is TGTGCCAGCAGTCTAAATCGACAGGCCGGGGGGATCTTC. Translation gives CASSLNRQAGGIF. This sequence joins TRBV27 and TRBJ2-1; TRBD2 is a possible D gene (7 bases). The CDR3 extends over 13 amino acids. Germline-derived CDR1 and CDR2 are MNHEY and SMNVEV (reference sequence).

J is TRBJ1-5 and V is TRBV2; 8 nucleotides align to TRBD1. The CDR3 is 13 residues long. CDR1 is SNHLY, CDR2 FYNNEI, per germline. J gave up 4 bases and V 5 bases, and 1 base lay outside the gene matches. The CDR3, as DNA: TGTGCCAGCAGTTACAGGGGGAATCAGCCCCAGCATTTT. This gives the protein CASSYRGNQPQHF.

This chain connects TRBV6-5 to TRBJ1-1; the D gene is possibly TRBD1 (6 bases). Germline CDR1 and CDR2: MNHEY and SVGAGI. CDR3 length equals 15 residues. Trimming took 0 bases from V and 3 from J, leaving 11 bases between them. The chain's CDR3 is CASSYSGNRDTEAFF. DNA for the CDR3: TGTGCCAGCAGTTACTCGGGAAACAGGGACACTGAAGCTTTCTTT.

The sample holds one count of this clone. The chain links TRBV30 to TRBJ1-6, with 8 bases aligning to TRBD1. Trimming at V came to 0 bases and at J to 7 bases, leaving 8 bases not matched to a gene. The CDR3 spans 16 residues. CDR1 is GTSNPN, CDR2 SVGIG, per germline (reference sequence). The CDR3 here is CAWSVRQGAGNSPLHF. In nucleotides, the CDR3 is TGTGCCTGGAGTGTACGTCAGGGGGCAGGGAATTCACCCCTCCACTTT. The full variable domain, completed using reference TRBV30 and TRBJ1-6, is SQTIHQWPATLVQPVGSPLSLECTVEGTSNPNLYWYRQAAGRGLQLLFYSVGIGQISSEVPQNLSASRPQDRQFILSSKKLLLSDSGFYLCAWSVRQGAGNSPLHFGNGTRLTVT.

The V gene is TRBV7-2, the J gene TRBJ2-7; 10 nucleotides match TRBD1. Germline V gene sequence: CDR1 SGHTA, CDR2 FQGNSA. With 6 bases clipped from V and 6 bases from J, the junction kept 8 bases outside the gene matches. This CDR3 is 14 amino acids long. CDR3 DNA: TGTGCCAGCAGTCCGACAGGGGGCAGGGGCGAGCAGTACTTC. Its translation is CASSPTGGRGEQYF.

The V and J genes are TRBV6-1 and TRBJ2-2, with D uncertain. The CDR3 runs 12 residues. Germline CDR1 and CDR2: MNHNS and SASEGT. The V end was cut by 5 bases, the J end by 2 bases, with 3 bases between. The CDR3 loop is CASSTNTGELFF. Here the CDR3 DNA reads TGTGCCAGCAGTACAAACACCGGGGAGCTGTTTTTT.

This chain links TRBV5-1 with TRBJ2-7; no firm D call. This CDR3 has 11 residues. Per germline, CDR1 SGHRS and CDR2 YFSETQ. Trimming shortened V by 3 bases and J by 6 bases, and 7 bases separated the two germline ends. The CDR3 DNA reads TGCGCCAGCAGCTCTAGAAGCGAGCAGTACTTC. This translates into CASSSRSEQYF.

Concerning this clone itself: The sample holds other DNA sequences that translate to the same CDR3. The rearrangement uses TRBV5-1 and TRBJ2-1, with D possibly matching TRBD1 (5 bases). The CDR3 has 14 amino acids. The germline gives CDR1 SGHRS, CDR2 YFSETQ. The V end lost 0 bases, the J end lost 2 bases, and 6 bases lay between the germline ends. The CDR3 DNA sequence: TGCGCCAGCAGCTTGGAAGGGGCCTACAATGAGCAGTTCTTC. Its translation: CASSLEGAYNEQFF.

This clone turned up a few times. The chain carries TRBV19 and TRBJ1-2; 10 positions agree with TRBD1. Looked up from germline, CDR1 is LNHDA and CDR2 is SQIVND (reference sequence). The J segment lost 5 bases and the V segment lost 5 bases, leaving 8 bases of the junction unmatched. The CDR3 length is 15 residues. CDR3 sequence reads: CASSQDRGREYGYTF. CDR3 DNA sequence: TGTGCCAGTAGTCAAGACAGGGGGCGCGAGTATGGCTACACCTTC.

This clone was counted between two and nine times. This sequence joins TRBV6-6 and TRBJ2-7; no reliable D call. From germline, CDR1 is MNHNY and CDR2 SVGAGI (reference sequence). The CDR3 is 11 residues long. The V end lost 6 bases, the J end lost 2 bases, and 5 bases lay between the germline ends. CDR3 nucleotides: TGTGCCAGCAGATTAACCTACGAGCAGTACTTC. Translating it yields CASRLTYEQYF.

This clone was seen just once. The chain uses TRBV6-1 and TRBJ1-4; no firm D call. Germline CDR1 is MNHNS and CDR2 is SASEGT. The CDR3 is 14 amino acids. V dropped 3 bases and J dropped 0 bases, with 5 bases sitting between them. The CDR3 region is CASSETATNEKLFF. Written as DNA, the CDR3 is TGTGCCAGCAGTGAGACTGCAACTAATGAAAAACTGTTTTTT.

This clone was seen more than once but under ten times. The rearrangement links TRBV25-1 to TRBJ2-1; the match to TRBD2 covers 13 bases. CDR1 is MGHDK, CDR2 SYGVNS, per germline. V dropped 6 bases and J dropped 10; count of bases not matched to a gene: 6. The CDR3 is made up of 14 amino acids. The CDR3 loop reads CASRTSGGAKEQFF. For the CDR3, the DNA is TGTGCCAGCAGAACTAGCGGGGGGGCAAAGGAGCAGTTCTTC.

V and J are TRBV2 and TRBJ1-1, with 8 nucleotides matching TRBD1. With 4 bases clipped from V and 5 bases from J, the junction kept 6 bases outside the gene matches. CDR3 length equals 14 residues. Germline CDR1 is SNHLY and CDR2 is FYNNEI. CDR3 protein: CASSVQGAGTEAFF. The CDR3 coding sequence is TGTGCCAGCAGTGTCCAGGGGGCGGGTACTGAAGCTTTCTTT.

This sequence joins TRBV5-1 and TRBJ2-1, with 12 bases fitting TRBD2. The CDR3 contains 16 residues. CDR1 SGHRS and CDR2 YFSETQ come from the germline V gene. The J segment lost 9 bases and the V segment lost 4 bases, leaving 11 bases of the junction unmatched. In DNA, the CDR3 is TGCGCCAGCAGCCCGATTTCTAGCGGGAGGGAGGGTGAGCAGTTCTTC. Translation gives CASSPISSGREGEQFF.

The chain recombines TRBV2 with TRBJ1-5, with no clear D. The CDR3 has 13 amino acids. Per germline, CDR1 SNHLY and CDR2 FYNNEI. The V end lost 7 bases, the J end lost 0 bases, and 7 bases lay between the germline ends. The CDR3 reads CASNGDSNQPQHF. The CDR3 coding sequence is TGTGCCAGCAACGGGGATAGCAATCAGCCCCAGCATTTT.

The V and J genes are TRBV7-2 and TRBJ2-5; D is ambiguous. Deletions cut 2 bases from V and 2 bases from J, with 3 bases between. From germline, CDR1 is SGHTA and CDR2 FQGNSA. This CDR3 has 12 residues. The DNA for the CDR3 is TGTGCCAGCAGCTTACAACAAGAGACCCAGTACTTC. Amino acid sequence: CASSLQQETQYF.

This clone has just a few counts. The chain employs TRBV4-1 and TRBJ2-1; D is undetermined. This CDR3 contains 14 residues. Germline CDR1 is MGHRA and CDR2 is YSYEKL. Trimming left V 3 bases short and J 5 bases short, with 11 bases between. The CDR3 DNA is TGCGCCAGCAGCCAGAACCGTATAGACAATGAGCAGTTCTTC. This encodes CASSQNRIDNEQFF.

The chain links TRBV15 to TRBJ1-5, with D possibly TRBD1 on 6 matching bases. Between the trimmed V and J ends, which lost 0 bases and 4 bases, there was a span of 16 bases. The CDR3 totals 17 residues. The germline V gene encodes CDR1 LNHNV and CDR2 YYDKDF (reference sequence). The CDR3 loop is CATSRDLEGVGNQPQHF. CDR3 DNA sequence: TGTGCCACCAGCAGAGATCTAGAGGGGGTAGGAAATCAGCCCCAGCATTTT.

As concerns this clone: At the DNA level, this CDR3 is encoded by other sequences in the same sample as well. The chain uses TRBV4-2 and TRBJ2-3; 8 nucleotides line up with TRBD1. The junction had 9 bases not matched to a gene; V was cut back by 3 bases and J by 4 bases. The germline V gene has CDR1 LGHNA and CDR2 YNFKEQ. The CDR3 extends over 16 amino acids. The CDR3 DNA follows: TGTGCCAGCAGCCAGGATCGGACAGGGTTTGCAGATACGCAGTATTTT. Its protein product is CASSQDRTGFADTQYF.